This T cell receptor (beta chain) derives from a study of Ad26.COV2.S vaccination and SARS-CoV-2 variants. In the study overall: The donor participated in the COV1001 trial, in its Ad26.COV2.S arm. Whole-study findings and limits: Possible underestimation of total T cell responses by the TCR breadth and depth analyses was noted.

Profiling relied on immunoSEQ multiplex PCR, and the TCRdb table lists in-frame clones only, not all of them. The data hold about 420,000 clones, with roughly 88% observed a single time. The treatment here: roughly 18 received Ad26.COV2.S at low or high dose, single or two shots; several received placebo; per-sample allocation not given. Samples analyzed were those drawn on day 63 after the first vaccine or placebo injection. Cohort 1b enrolled adults aged 18-55 years in Boston. The length of the CDR3 is 14 residues. Germline V lookup: CDR1 SQVTM, CDR2 ANQGSEA. The germline V and J ends were trimmed by 3 bases and 0 bases, with 9 bases remaining between them. Of note for this clone: The antigen is undetermined.

The receptor's source is a person between 18 and 65 years old who received the Ad26.COV2.S COVID-19 vaccine or a placebo. The sample here was peripheral blood, taken in a trial of Ad26.COV2.S vaccine versus placebo. The chain couples TRBV29-1 to TRBJ1-3; D is unresolved. The CDR3 loop is CSVDFGISGNTIYF. DNA of the CDR3: TGCAGCGTTGATTTCGGGATCTCTGGAAACACCATATATTTT.